The 16 T cell receptor beta chains below all came from one sample that was sequenced in a study of T cells in Graves' hyperthyroidism and ophthalmopathy. Amplified TCR beta CDR3 regions came from RNA transcripts. Primed by the HTBI set, a first-round RT-PCR was run on the TCR CDR3. TCRdb processed the multiplex PCR reads anew with MiXCR; each CDR3 protein has one entry. The profile covers about 360,000 distinct CDR3 sequences, with approximately 15% appearing a single time and about a quarter taken by the ten largest. The source material was blood. The source of these receptors is a woman younger than 35 with Graves' hyperthyroidism that later progressed to Graves' ophthalmopathy.

This clonotype showed up many times. The chain joins TRBV20-1 to TRBJ2-1, with 7 bases matching TRBD2. Trimming at V came to 0 bases and at J to 4 bases, leaving 6 bases not matched to a gene. Germline values: CDR1 DFQATT, CDR2 SNEGSKA (reference sequence). CDR3 size: 15 residues. CDR3 sequence (DNA): TGCAGTGCTAGAGACCTCAAGCGGGATTACAATGAGCAGTTCTTC. Protein product: CSARDLKRDYNEQFF.

This clonotype was found many times. The rearrangement uses TRBV6-2 or TRBV6-3 and TRBJ2-2; TRBD2 aligns across 8 bases. Trimming removed 7 bases from V and 2 bases from J; junction bases left unmatched: 9. The CDR3 extends over 16 amino acids. Germline CDR1 and CDR2: MNHEY and SVGEGT. CDR3: CASNHGREVNTGELFF. The CDR3 DNA sequence: TGTGCCAGCAACCACGGGCGGGAGGTTAACACCGGGGAGCTGTTTTTT.

This clonotype was observed many times. J is TRBJ2-5 and V is TRBV7-8; weak D call: TRBD2 (6 bases). CDR1 SGHVS and CDR2 FQNEAQ come from the germline V gene. CDR3 size: 15 residues. Trimming stripped 5 bases from V and 6 bases from J, with 19 bases between. CDR3 sequence (DNA): TGTGCCAGCAGCCCTGTCGGGGGTTTGTCAAAGACCCAGTACTTC. This sequence encodes CASSPVGGLSKTQYF.

The table lists this clonotype with a count of one. The chain joins TRBV7-2 to TRBJ2-2, with 9 nucleotides matching TRBD2. Per the germline V gene, CDR1 is SGHTA and CDR2 is FQGNSA. The trim removed 1 base at V and 4 bases at J, leaving 1 base unmatched. This CDR3 comprises 15 residues. The CDR3 here is CASSLVLAGTGELFF. CDR3 coding DNA: TGTGCCAGCAGCTTAGTACTAGCGGGCACCGGGGAGCTGTTTTTT. The entire variable domain, with the rest obtained from reference TRBV7-2 and TRBJ2-2, is as follows: GAGVSQSPSNKVTEKGKDVELRCDPISGHTALYWYRQSLGQGLEFLIYFQGNSAPDKSGLPSDRFSAERTGGSVSTLTIQRTQQEDSAVYLCASSLVLAGTGELFFGEGSRLTVL.

This clonotype was observed a handful of times. The V call is TRBV3-1, the J call TRBJ1-5; D possibly corresponds to TRBD1 (5 bases). Germline CDR1 reads LGHDT; CDR2 reads YNNKEL (reference sequence). CDR3 length: 14 amino acids. The ends were cut back, 3 bases at V and 4 bases at J, with 10 bases in the middle. The CDR3 reads CASSHSGGNQPQHF. CDR3 coding DNA: TGTGCCAGCAGCCATTCTGGGGGAAATCAGCCCCAGCATTTT.

This clonotype was counted at least ten times. The CDR3 DNA sequence: TGTGCCAGCAGCCCGTCCTCGCGGGCAAAGCAGTTCTTC. Translated: CASSPSSRAKQFF. V gene TRBV3-1 combines with J gene TRBJ2-1; D is possibly TRBD2 (5 bases). V lost 4 bases, J lost 11 bases, and 15 bases lay in between. The CDR3 is 13 residues long. The V gene's germline CDR1 is LGHDT and CDR2 YNNKEL (reference sequence).

CDR3 amino acids: CASSLQLAANEQFF. CDR3 nucleotide sequence: TGTGCCAGCAGCCTCCAACTAGCGGCCAATGAGCAGTTCTTC. V and J are TRBV3-1 and TRBJ2-1, with TRBD2 identical over 8 bases. CDR3 length equals 14 residues. J gave up 6 bases and V 4 bases, and 5 bases lay outside the gene matches. Per the germline V gene, CDR1 is LGHDT and CDR2 is YNNKEL (reference sequence).

This clonotype was picked up many times. This chain links TRBV2 with TRBJ2-7, with 9 bases fitting TRBD2. The CDR3 extends over 17 amino acids. CDR1 is SNHLY and CDR2 is FYNNEI in the germline V gene. V lost 4 bases, J lost 3 bases, and 13 bases stayed unmatched. The chain's CDR3 is CASSAKRASGNYYEQYF. The DNA of the CDR3 is TGTGCCAGCAGTGCAAAGCGGGCTAGCGGGAACTACTACGAGCAGTACTTC.

The table lists this clonotype with many counts. V gene TRBV7-2 combines with J gene TRBJ2-1; D remains ambiguous. V dropped 7 bases and J dropped 2 bases, with 15 bases sitting between them. Germline-derived CDR1 and CDR2 are SGHTA and FQGNSA. The CDR3 is 15 amino acids. In nucleotides, the CDR3 is TGTGCCAGCACCCAAGGGCCGACCGCCTACAATGAGCAGTTCTTC. It encodes CASTQGPTAYNEQFF.

This clonotype has a count of ten or more. The chain is built from TRBV20-1 and TRBJ2-1, with D perhaps matching TRBD1 (6 bases). The ends were cut back, 0 bases at V and 7 bases at J, with 10 bases in the middle. This CDR3 has 13 residues. Germline V CDR1 and CDR2: DFQATT, SNEGSKA (reference sequence). This chain's CDR3 is CSARDPTGNEQFF. The CDR3 coding sequence is TGCAGTGCTAGAGATCCAACAGGGAATGAGCAGTTCTTC.

This clonotype was observed at least ten times. The chain has TRBV20-1 and TRBJ2-7; D gene uncertain. Germline V gene data show CDR1 as DFQATT and CDR2 as SNEGSKA (reference sequence). CDR3 length: 13 amino acids. The V and J ends lost 4 bases and 0 bases respectively, with 10 bases between them. The CDR3 bases are TGCAGTGCTATGTCTGGGCCCTCCTACGAGCAGTACTTC. Translation: CSAMSGPSYEQYF.

The V call is TRBV20-1, the J call TRBJ2-7; 8 bases are a match to TRBD1. This CDR3 spans 13 amino acids. Trimming took 4 bases from V and 6 from J; bases not matched to a gene: 8. The germline V gene has CDR1 DFQATT and CDR2 SNEGSKA (reference sequence). For the CDR3, the DNA is TGCAGTGCTACTCTAGCGACAGGGGCCGAGCAGTACTTC. The encoded protein is CSATLATGAEQYF.

About this clonotype: Mismatch with germline at one junction end may stem from a read error. The CDR3 DNA follows: TGTGCCACCTCCCGGGGACGGGAGGGATATTACGGGCAGTACTTC. Translated: CATSRGREGYYGQYF. The chain couples TRBV10-3 to TRBJ2-7, with 8 bases that match TRBD2. Germline V gives CDR1 ENHRY, CDR2 SYGVKD. CDR3 length: 15 residues.

The rearrangement links TRBV7-9 to TRBJ2-5; 10 positions match TRBD2. CDR3 length: 14 amino acids. V dropped 3 bases and J dropped 5; count of bases not matched to a gene: 3. CDR1 and CDR2 (germline): SEHNR, FQNEAQ (reference sequence). CDR3: CASSLGLASETQYF. The CDR3 coding sequence is TGTGCCAGCAGCTTGGGACTAGCGTCGGAGACCCAGTACTTC.

This clonotype was counted at least ten times. The gene calls are TRBV20-1 and TRBJ2-1; TRBD2 matches 9 bases. The CDR3 is 15 amino acids. Germline V lookup: CDR1 DFQATT, CDR2 SNEGSKA (reference sequence). Trimming took 6 bases from V and 2 from J; bases not matched to a gene: 8. CDR3 loop: CSARARGRAYNEQFF. The CDR3 DNA reads TGCAGTGCCCGAGCCCGCGGGAGGGCCTACAATGAGCAGTTCTTC.

This clonotype was observed a few times. The chain is built from TRBV11-2 and TRBJ1-4; 7 nucleotides line up with TRBD1. The length of the CDR3 is 17 residues. CDR1 is SGHAT and CDR2 is FQNNGV in the germline V gene. The V segment lost 2 bases and the J segment 8 bases; nucleotides outside the gene matches: 14. Here the CDR3 reads CASSLPIRGGGGEKLFF. DNA for the CDR3: TGTGCCAGCAGCTTACCAATTAGAGGGGGCGGTGGAGAAAAACTGTTTTTT.